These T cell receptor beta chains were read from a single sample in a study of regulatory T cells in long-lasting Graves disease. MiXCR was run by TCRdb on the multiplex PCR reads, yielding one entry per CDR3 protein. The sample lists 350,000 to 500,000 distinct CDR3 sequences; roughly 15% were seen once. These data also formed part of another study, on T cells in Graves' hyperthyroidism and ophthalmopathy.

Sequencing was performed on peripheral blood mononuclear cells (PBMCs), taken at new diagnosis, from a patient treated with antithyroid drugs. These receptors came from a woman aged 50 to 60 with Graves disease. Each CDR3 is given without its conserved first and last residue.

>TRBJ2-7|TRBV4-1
ASSHGGVPYEQY
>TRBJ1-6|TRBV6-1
ASTGQGRSSYNSPLH
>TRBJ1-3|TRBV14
ASSPILTGDYGNTIY
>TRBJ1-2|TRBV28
ASSWGLLDYGYT
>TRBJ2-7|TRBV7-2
ASSLGGKTSGRAEQY
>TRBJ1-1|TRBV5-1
ASSQTPNTEAF
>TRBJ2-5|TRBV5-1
ASSLALTGSGETQY
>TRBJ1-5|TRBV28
ASSLLAFRNQPQH
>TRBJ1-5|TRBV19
ASRAPTKGRNQPQH
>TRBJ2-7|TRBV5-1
ASSPGGGSPGYEQY
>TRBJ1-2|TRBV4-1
ASSQERGQLNRGYT